This is a list of T cell receptor beta chains from one sample in a study of OX40 agonist ivuxolimab in advanced cancers. The assay was immunoSEQ multiplex PCR, and TCRdb's table has in-frame clones only and misses some. Of approximately 88,000 clones in the sample, about 88% were seen once. The sample consisted of CD4+ or CD8+ T cells sorted from blood, taken in a trial of the OX40 agonist ivuxolimab. The receptors stem from an adult with an advanced solid tumor such as melanoma, head and neck, liver or kidney cancer. CDR3s include the opening cysteine and the closing phenylalanine or tryptophan. Fields, in order: V gene, clone size, J gene, D gene, CDR3 protein, CDR3 DNA. The D gene is left open where the match is weak. Not every row has a clone size; where given, it reads once, few, many or a size class.

V gene: TRBV7-9
clone size: -
J gene: TRBJ1-1
D gene: -
CDR3 protein: CASSLAQGSALEAFF
CDR3 DNA: TGTGCCAGCAGCTTAGCCCAGGGATCGGCGCTTGAAGCTTTCTTT

V gene: TRBV6-5
clone size: -
J gene: TRBJ2-3
D gene: -
CDR3 protein: CASSYGGGQTDTQYF
CDR3 DNA: TGTGCCAGCAGTTATGGGGGGGGGCAAACAGATACGCAGTATTTT

V gene: TRBV9
clone size: -
J gene: TRBJ2-3
D gene: -
CDR3 protein: CASSVRSGATTSTDTQYF
CDR3 DNA: TGTGCCAGCAGCGTAAGGTCTGGGGCCACGACCAGCACAGATACGCAGTATTTT

V gene: TRBV18
clone size: -
J gene: TRBJ1-2
D gene: TRBD1
CDR3 protein: CASSFDREGGYTF
CDR3 DNA: TGTGCCAGCTCATTCGACAGGGAGGGAGGCTACACCTTC

V gene: TRBV7-3
clone size: -
J gene: TRBJ2-5
D gene: TRBD1
CDR3 protein: CASSATGTGGQETQYF
CDR3 DNA: TGTGCCAGCAGCGCCACCGGGACAGGGGGACAAGAGACCCAGTACTTC

V gene: TRBV18
clone size: once
J gene: TRBJ1-1
D gene: -
CDR3 protein: CASSPAGAINTEAFF
CDR3 DNA: TGTGCCAGCTCACCCGCGGGGGCGATAAACACTGAAGCTTTCTTT

V gene: TRBV7-9
clone size: -
J gene: TRBJ2-7
D gene: -
CDR3 protein: CASSQQGYRNEQYF
CDR3 DNA: TGTGCCAGCAGCCAGCAGGGGTACAGGAACGAGCAGTACTTC

V gene: TRBV6-5
clone size: once
J gene: TRBJ2-3
D gene: TRBD1
CDR3 protein: CASRRQGFLTDTQYF
CDR3 DNA: TGTGCCAGCAGGAGACAGGGGTTTCTCACAGATACGCAGTATTTT

V gene: TRBV10-2
clone size: -
J gene: TRBJ2-1
D gene: TRBD2
CDR3 protein: CASSVTSGGVNEQFF
CDR3 DNA: TGCGCCAGCAGTGTGACTAGCGGGGGAGTCAATGAGCAGTTCTTC

V gene: TRBV4-1
clone size: -
J gene: TRBJ1-5
D gene: -
CDR3 protein: CASSQDFGGPAGQPQHF
CDR3 DNA: TGCGCCAGCAGCCAAGATTTCGGGGGGCCTGCGGGCCAGCCCCAGCATTTT

V gene: TRBV19
clone size: -
J gene: TRBJ1-2
D gene: TRBD1
CDR3 protein: CASKPGQGFNYGYTF
CDR3 DNA: TGTGCCAGTAAACCGGGACAGGGGTTTAACTATGGCTACACCTTC

V gene: TRBV6-4
clone size: once
J gene: TRBJ1-2
D gene: -
CDR3 protein: CASPPASYGYTF
CDR3 DNA: TGTGCCAGCCCCCCAGCCTCCTATGGCTACACCTTC

V gene: TRBV9
clone size: -
J gene: TRBJ1-2
D gene: TRBD1
CDR3 protein: CASTSGGVSYYGYTF
CDR3 DNA: TGTGCCAGCACTTCAGGGGGGGTGTCTTACTATGGCTACACCTTC